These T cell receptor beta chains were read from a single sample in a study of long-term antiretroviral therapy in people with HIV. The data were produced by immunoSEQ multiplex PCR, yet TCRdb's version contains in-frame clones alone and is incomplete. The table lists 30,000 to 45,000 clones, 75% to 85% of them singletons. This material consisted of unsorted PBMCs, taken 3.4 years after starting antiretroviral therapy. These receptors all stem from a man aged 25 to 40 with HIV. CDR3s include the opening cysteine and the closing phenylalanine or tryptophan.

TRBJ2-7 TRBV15 CATSRDGLAGVVWEQYF
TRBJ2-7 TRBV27 CASSSPPRASMYEQYF
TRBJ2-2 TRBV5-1 CASSVGTGVITGELFF
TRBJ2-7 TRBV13 CASSFGGRPSYEQYF
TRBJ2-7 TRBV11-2 CASSLGPSYEQYF
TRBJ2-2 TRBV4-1 CASSQDRNTGELFF
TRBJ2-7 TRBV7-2 CASSLGLGAASEQYF
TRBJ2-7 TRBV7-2 CASSLEGRELPYEQYF
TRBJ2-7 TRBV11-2 CASSSLRAMASYEQYF
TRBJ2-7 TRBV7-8 CASSRGRGLSYEQYF
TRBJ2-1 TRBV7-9 CASSLSGGVHNEQFF
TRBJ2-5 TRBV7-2 CASSLAGLAGGQETQYF
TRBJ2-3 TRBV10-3 CAISEWEADTQYF
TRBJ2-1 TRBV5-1 CASSLDGSSYNEQFF
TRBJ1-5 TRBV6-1 CASSEEGQNNQPQHF
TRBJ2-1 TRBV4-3 CASSQVSGDNEQFF
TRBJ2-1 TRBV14 CASSSAGTPNNEQFF
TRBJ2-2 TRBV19 CASSILPSQTRGTGELFF
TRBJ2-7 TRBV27 CASSSLLTASYEQYF
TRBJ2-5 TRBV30 CAWASGSGGTQYF
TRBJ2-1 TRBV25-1 CASNIYNEQFF
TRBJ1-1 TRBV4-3 CASSPRPHGTGNTEAFF
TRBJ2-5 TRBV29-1 CSAAEPQETQYF
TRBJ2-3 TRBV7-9 CASSLGTSGTDTQYF
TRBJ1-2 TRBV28 CASSPPGRDGYTF
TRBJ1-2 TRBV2 CASSATGFVYTF
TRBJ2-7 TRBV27 CASSFRVAGSHEQYF
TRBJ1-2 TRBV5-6 CASSLGGRNYGYTF
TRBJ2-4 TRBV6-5 CASSSGTKNIQYF
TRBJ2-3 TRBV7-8 CASSLAGGATDTQYF
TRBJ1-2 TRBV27 CASSLLGGFDYGYTF
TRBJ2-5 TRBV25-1 CASSDSHRGTQETQYF
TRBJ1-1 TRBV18 CASSPNLGTGGSKNTEAFF
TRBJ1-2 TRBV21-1 CASSKERDRGYGYTF
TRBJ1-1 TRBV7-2 CASSLVSGQGGRAFF
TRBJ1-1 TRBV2 CASSEGPGSVGTEAFF
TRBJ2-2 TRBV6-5 CASSYGPSGSPGELFF
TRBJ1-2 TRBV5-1 CASSRGTGDSGYTF
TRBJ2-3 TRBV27 CASSDGTSAHTQYF
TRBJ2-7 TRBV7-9 CASSLRQGASEQYF
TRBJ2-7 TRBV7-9 CASSSSPHYEQYF
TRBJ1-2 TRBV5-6 CASSSFSPGRSNYGYTF
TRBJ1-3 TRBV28 CASGLRGVGGNTIYF
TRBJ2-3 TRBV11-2 CASSSVAGPSTDTQYF
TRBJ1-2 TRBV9 CASSDRPGGYGYTF
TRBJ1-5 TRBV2 CASSGTDINQPQHF
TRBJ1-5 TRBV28 CASRRNNGNQPQHF
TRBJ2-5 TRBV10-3 CAISESKLALDRGETQYF
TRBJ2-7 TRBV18 CASSPDRGTYEQYF
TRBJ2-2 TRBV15 CATSREMGLAALTGELFF
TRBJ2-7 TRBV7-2 CASSFPSGLYEQYF